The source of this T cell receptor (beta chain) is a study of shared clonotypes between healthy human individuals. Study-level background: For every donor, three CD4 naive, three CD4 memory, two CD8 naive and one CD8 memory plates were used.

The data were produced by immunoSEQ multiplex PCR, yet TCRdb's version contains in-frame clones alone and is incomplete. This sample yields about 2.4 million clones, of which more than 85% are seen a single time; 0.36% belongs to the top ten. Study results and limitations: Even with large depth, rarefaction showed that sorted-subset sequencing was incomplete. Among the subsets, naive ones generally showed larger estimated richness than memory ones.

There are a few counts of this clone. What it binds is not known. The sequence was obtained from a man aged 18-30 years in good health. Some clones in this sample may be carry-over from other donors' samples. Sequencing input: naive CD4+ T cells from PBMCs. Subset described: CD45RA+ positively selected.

CDR3 nucleotide sequence: TGTGCCAGCGGAATGATTAATGAAAAACTGTTTTTT. Translation: CASGMINEKLFF. The chain has TRBV7-9 and TRBJ1-4; D uncertain. Germline V lookup: CDR1 SEHNR, CDR2 FQNEAQ (reference sequence). The CDR3 has 12 residues. Trimming shortened V by 8 bases and J by 4 bases, and 8 bases separated the two germline ends.